What follows describes a single T cell receptor beta chain. The treatment: preoperative locoregional IRX-2 cytokine immunotherapy. This phase Ib study tested locoregional IRX-2 cytokine immunotherapy given before surgery. The data originate from a study of preoperative IRX-2 immunotherapy in early breast cancer. Germline CDR1 and CDR2: LNHNV and YYDKDF (reference sequence). V lost 5 bases to trimming and J lost 5 bases, with 21 bases between them. The CDR3 totals 16 residues. Only in-frame clones appear in the TCRdb table, and some are missing; sequencing was by immunoSEQ multiplex PCR. The data show around 62,000 clones, roughly 94% seen once.

This sample was taken from a patient treated with IRX-2 immunotherapy. The chain has TRBV15 and TRBJ2-5; unclear D gene. This receptor was obtained from a human donor with breast cancer. For the CDR3, the DNA is TGTGCCACCAGCGCCCAAGGCAGACCACCATGGGAGACCCAGTACTTC. The encoded protein is CATSAQGRPPWETQYF.